This TCR beta chain derives from a study of T cell responses to AZD1222 COVID-19 vaccine. This CDR3 is built from 16 residues. Germline lookup yields CDR1 LGHDT and CDR2 YNNKEL (reference sequence). Trimming cost V 3 bases and J 3 bases; bases outside gene matches: 3. Libraries were prepared by immunoSEQ multiplex PCR; TCRdb keeps only in-frame clonotypes and omits some of them. The repertoire includes 90,000 to 120,000 clones, just over 90% of them detected once, and about 6.6% sits in the top ten. This clonotype was sampled from an adult who received the AZD1222 COVID-19 vaccine. This chain links TRBV3-1 (or the pseudogene TRBV3-2) with TRBJ2-2; 11 bases are a match to TRBD2. The sequencing used peripheral blood, collected 28 days after the second AZD1222 dose. Written as DNA, the CDR3 is TGTGCCAGCAGCCAGCGGACTAGCGGGCACACCGGGGAGCTGTTTTTT. Translating gives CASSQRTSGHTGELFF.